This T cell receptor (beta chain) came from a study of blood T cell repertoires in COVID-19. Study at large: Nucleic acid was either cDNA or gDNA, and it came from T cells, B-cell-depleted T cells, or PBMCs.

Looked up from germline, CDR1 is LNHDA and CDR2 is SQIVND (reference sequence). This CDR3 has 16 residues. V was clipped by 1 base and J by 10 bases, with 17 bases between them. The sample holds one count of this clone. Some clones are missing from TCRdb's copy, which holds only in-frame ones; the method was immunoSEQ multiplex PCR. In the table there are roughly 200,000 clones, around 94% of which are singletons. The source of this sequence is a man aged 30 to 45 with COVID-19, enrolled during active disease. Sequencing input: peripheral blood. The genes are TRBV19 and TRBJ1-6; tentative D call: TRBD1 (6 bases). CDR3 residues: CASSIAAQGSGSPLHF. DNA of the CDR3: TGTGCCAGTAGTATAGCTGCACAGGGAAGCGGATCACCCCTCCACTTT.